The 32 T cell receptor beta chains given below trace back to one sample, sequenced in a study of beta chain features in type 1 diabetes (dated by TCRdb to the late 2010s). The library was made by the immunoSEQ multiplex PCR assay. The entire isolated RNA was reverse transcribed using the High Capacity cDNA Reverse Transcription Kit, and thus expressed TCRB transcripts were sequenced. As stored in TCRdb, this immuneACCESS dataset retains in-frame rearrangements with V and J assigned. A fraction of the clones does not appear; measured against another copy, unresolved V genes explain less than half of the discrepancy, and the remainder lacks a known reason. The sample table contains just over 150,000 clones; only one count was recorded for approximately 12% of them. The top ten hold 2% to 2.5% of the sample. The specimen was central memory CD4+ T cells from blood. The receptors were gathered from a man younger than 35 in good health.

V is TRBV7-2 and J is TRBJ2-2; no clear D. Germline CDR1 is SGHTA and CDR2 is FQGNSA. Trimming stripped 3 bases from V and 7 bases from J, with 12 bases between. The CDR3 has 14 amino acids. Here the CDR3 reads CASSFGRLNGELFF. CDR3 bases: TGTGCCAGCAGCTTTGGCAGGTTAAACGGGGAGCTGTTTTTT.

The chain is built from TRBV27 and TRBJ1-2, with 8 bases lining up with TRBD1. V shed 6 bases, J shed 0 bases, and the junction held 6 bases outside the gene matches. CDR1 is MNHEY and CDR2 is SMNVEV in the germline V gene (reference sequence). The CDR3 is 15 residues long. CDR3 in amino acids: CASSQGALANYGYTF. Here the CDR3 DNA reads TGTGCCAGCAGCCAGGGGGCTTTGGCTAACTATGGCTACACCTTC.

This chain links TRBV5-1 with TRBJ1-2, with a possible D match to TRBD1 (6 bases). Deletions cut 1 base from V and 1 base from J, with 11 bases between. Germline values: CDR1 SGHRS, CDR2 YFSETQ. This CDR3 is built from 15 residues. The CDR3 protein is CASSLNGDINYGYTF. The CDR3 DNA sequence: TGCGCCAGCAGCTTGAACGGGGACATTAACTATGGCTACACCTTC.

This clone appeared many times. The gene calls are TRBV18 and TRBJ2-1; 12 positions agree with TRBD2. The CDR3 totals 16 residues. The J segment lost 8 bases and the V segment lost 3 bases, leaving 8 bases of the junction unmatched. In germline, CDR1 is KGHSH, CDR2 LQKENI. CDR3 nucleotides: TGTGCCAGCTCACCGTCAACTAGCGGGGGGTCCGATGAGCAGTTCTTC. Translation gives CASSPSTSGGSDEQFF.

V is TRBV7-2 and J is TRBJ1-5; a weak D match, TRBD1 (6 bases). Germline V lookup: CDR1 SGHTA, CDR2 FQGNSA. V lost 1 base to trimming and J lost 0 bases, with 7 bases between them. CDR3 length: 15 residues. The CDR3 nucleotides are TGTGCCAGCAGCTTAGGACAGGTTAGCAATCAGCCCCAGCATTTT. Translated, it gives CASSLGQVSNQPQHF.

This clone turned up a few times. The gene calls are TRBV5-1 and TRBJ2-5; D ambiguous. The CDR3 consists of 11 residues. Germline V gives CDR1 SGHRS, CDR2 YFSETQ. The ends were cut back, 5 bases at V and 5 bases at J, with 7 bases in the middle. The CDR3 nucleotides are TGCGCCAGCAGGGAAGAGGAGACCCAGTACTTC. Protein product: CASREEETQYF. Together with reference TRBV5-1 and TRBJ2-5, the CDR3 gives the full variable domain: KAGVTQTPRYLIKTRGQQVTLSCSPISGHRSVSWYQQTPGQGLQFLFEYFSETQRNKGNFPGRFSGRQFSNSRSEMNVSTLELGDSALYLCASREEETQYFGPGTRLLVL.

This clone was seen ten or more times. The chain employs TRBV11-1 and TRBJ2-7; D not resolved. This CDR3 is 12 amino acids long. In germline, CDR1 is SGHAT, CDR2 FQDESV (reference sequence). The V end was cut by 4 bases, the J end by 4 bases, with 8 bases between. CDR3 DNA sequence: TGTGCCAGCAGCTCCGTAGGTTACGAGCAGTACTTC. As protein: CASSSVGYEQYF. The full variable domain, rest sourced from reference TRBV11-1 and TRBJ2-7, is EAEVAQSPRYKITEKSQAVAFWCDPISGHATLYWYRQILGQGPELLVQFQDESVVDDSQLPKDRFSAERLKGVDSTLKIQPAELGDSAMYLCASSSVGYEQYFGPGTRLTVT.

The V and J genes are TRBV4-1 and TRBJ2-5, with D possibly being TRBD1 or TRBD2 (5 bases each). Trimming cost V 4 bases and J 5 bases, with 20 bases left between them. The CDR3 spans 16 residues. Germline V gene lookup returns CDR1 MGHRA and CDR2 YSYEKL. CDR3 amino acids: CASSRGSEFRGETQYF. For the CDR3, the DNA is TGCGCCAGCAGCCGGGGATCGGAATTTCGGGGCGAGACCCAGTACTTC.

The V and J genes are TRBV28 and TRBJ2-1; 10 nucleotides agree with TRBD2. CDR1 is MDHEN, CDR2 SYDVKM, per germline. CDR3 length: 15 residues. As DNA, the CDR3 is TGTCATAGCGCTAGCGGGAGTGTGCCCCTAGGTGAGCAGTTCTTC. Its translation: CHSASGSVPLGEQFF.

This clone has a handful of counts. For the CDR3, the DNA is TGTGCCAGCAGCCAAGATTATAACAGTAACTATGGCTACACCTTC. Encoded protein: CASSQDYNSNYGYTF. The chain uses TRBV4-2 and TRBJ1-2, with no clear D. Trimming took 0 bases from V and 1 from J, leaving 9 bases between them. Germline CDR1 reads LGHNA; CDR2 reads YNFKEQ. The CDR3 extends over 15 amino acids.

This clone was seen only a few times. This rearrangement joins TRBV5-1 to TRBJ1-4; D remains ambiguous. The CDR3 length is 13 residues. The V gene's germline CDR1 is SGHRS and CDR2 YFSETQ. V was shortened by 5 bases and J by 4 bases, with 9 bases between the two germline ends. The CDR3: CASRWGLNEKLFF. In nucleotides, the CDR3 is TGCGCCAGCAGGTGGGGTCTTAATGAAAAACTGTTTTTT.

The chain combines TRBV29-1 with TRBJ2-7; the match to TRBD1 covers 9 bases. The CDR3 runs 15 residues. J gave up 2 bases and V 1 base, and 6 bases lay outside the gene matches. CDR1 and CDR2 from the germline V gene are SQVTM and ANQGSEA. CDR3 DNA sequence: TGCAGCGTTGAAGCCCCGGACAGGGGCACCTACGAGCAGTACTTC. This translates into CSVEAPDRGTYEQYF.

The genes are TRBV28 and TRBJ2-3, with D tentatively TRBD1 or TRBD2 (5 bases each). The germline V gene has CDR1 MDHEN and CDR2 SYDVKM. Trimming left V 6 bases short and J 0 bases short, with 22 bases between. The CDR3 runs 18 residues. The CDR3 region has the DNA TGTGCCAGCAGGGTTTGGGGGACGGACCGATCTAGCACAGATACGCAGTATTTT. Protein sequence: CASRVWGTDRSSTDTQYF. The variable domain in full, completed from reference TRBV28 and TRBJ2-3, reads DVKVTQSSRYLVKRTGEKVFLECVQDMDHENMFWYRQDPGLGLRLIYFSYDVKMKEKGDIPEGYSVSREKKERFSLILESASTNQTSMYLCASRVWGTDRSSTDTQYFGPGTRLTVL.

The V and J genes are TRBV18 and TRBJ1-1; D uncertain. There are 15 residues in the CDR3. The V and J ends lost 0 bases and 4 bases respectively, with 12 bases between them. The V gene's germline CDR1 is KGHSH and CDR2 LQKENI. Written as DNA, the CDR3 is TGTGCCAGCTCACCACCGGTGAATACGGCCACTGAAGCTTTCTTT. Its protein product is CASSPPVNTATEAFF.

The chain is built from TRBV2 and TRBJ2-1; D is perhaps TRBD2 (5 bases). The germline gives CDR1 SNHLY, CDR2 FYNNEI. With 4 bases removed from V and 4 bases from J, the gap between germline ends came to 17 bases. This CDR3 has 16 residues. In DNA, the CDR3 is TGTGCCAGCAGTGTAGGCGGTCTAGCTGCATACAATGAGCAGTTCTTC. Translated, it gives CASSVGGLAAYNEQFF.

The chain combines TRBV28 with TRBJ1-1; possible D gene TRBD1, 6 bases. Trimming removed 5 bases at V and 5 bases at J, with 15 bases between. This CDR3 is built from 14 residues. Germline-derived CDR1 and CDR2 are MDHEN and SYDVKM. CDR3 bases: TGTGCCAGCAGTGTCGGTGGGGGCCGGACTGAAGCTTTCTTT. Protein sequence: CASSVGGGRTEAFF.

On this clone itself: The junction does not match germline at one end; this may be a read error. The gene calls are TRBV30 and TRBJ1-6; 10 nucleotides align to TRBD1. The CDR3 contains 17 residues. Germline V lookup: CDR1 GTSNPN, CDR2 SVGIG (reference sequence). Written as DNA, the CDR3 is TGTGCCTGGAGTGGTCCGGCGGACAGGGGGGATAAATCACCCCTCCACTTT. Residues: CAWSGPADRGDKSPLHF.

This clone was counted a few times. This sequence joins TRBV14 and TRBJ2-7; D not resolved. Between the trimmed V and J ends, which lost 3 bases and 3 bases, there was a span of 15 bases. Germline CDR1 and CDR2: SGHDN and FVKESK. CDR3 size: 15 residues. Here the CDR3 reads CASSHPRTGHYEQYF. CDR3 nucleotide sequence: TGTGCCAGCAGCCACCCCCGAACCGGCCACTACGAGCAGTACTTC.

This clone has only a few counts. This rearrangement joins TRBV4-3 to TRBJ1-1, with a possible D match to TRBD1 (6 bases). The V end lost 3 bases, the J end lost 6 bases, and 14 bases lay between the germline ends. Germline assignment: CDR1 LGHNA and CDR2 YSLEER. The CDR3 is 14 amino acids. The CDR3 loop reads CASSQTDRFPEAFF. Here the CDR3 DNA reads TGCGCCAGCAGCCAGACAGACAGGTTCCCTGAAGCTTTCTTT.

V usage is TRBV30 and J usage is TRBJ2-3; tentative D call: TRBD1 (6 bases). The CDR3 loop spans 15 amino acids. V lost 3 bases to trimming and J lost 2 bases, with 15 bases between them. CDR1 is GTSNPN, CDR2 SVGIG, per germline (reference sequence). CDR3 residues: CAWSTGLGNTDTQYF. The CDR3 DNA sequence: TGTGCCTGGAGCACAGGGTTAGGAAACACAGATACGCAGTATTTT.

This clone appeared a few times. The DNA for the CDR3 is TGTGCCAGCAGCCCACGGGTGGCGGGAGGACTCGAGCAGTTCTTC. Translation gives CASSPRVAGGLEQFF. The chain joins TRBV4-2 to TRBJ2-1; 8 nucleotides align to TRBD2. Unmatched junction bases numbered 12, after V lost 4 bases and J lost 10 bases. CDR1 LGHNA and CDR2 YNFKEQ come from the germline V gene. The CDR3 loop spans 15 amino acids.

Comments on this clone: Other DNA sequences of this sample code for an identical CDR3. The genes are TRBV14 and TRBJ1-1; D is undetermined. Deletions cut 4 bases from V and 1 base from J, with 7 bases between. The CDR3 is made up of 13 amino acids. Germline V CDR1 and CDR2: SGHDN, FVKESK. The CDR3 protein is CASSRQENTEAFF. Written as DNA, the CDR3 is TGTGCCAGCAGCCGTCAGGAGAACACTGAAGCTTTCTTT.

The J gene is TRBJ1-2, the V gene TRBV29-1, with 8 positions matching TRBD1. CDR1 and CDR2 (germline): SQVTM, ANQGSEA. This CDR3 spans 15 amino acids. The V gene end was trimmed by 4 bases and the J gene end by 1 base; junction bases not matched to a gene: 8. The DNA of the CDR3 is TGCAGCGTTGTCGACAGGGGTCTGGGTAACTATGGCTACACCTTC. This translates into CSVVDRGLGNYGYTF.

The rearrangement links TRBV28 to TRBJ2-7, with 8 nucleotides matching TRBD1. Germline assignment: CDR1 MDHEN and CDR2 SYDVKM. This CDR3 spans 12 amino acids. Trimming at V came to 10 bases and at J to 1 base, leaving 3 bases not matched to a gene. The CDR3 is CATDRESYEQYF. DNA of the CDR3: TGTGCCACGGACAGGGAATCCTACGAGCAGTACTTC.

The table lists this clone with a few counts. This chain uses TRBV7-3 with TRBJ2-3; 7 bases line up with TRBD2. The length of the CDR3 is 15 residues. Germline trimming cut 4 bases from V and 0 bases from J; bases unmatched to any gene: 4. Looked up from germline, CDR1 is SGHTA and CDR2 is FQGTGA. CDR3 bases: TGTGCCAGCAGCTCGAGCGGGGAAAGCACAGATACGCAGTATTTT. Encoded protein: CASSSSGESTDTQYF. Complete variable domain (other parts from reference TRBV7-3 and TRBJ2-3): GAGVSQTPSNKVTEKGKYVELRCDPISGHTALYWYRQSLGQGPEFLIYFQGTGAADDSGLPNDRFFAVRPEGSVSTLKIQRTERGDSAVYLCASSSSGESTDTQYFGPGTRLTVL.

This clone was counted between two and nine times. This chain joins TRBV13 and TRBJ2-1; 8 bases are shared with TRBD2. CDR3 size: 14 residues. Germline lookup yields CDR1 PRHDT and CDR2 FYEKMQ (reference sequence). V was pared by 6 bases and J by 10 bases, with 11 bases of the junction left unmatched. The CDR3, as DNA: TGTGCCAGCAGTACTCCGGGACTAGTAACGGAGCAGTTCTTC. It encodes CASSTPGLVTEQFF.

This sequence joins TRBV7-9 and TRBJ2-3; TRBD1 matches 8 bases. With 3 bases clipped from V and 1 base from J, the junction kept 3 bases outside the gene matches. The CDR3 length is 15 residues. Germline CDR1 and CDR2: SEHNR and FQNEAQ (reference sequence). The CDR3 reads CASSFKDRGTDTQYF. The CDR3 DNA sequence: TGTGCCAGCAGCTTTAAGGACAGGGGCACAGATACGCAGTATTTT.

CDR3 nucleotide sequence: TGTGCCAGCAGGCCAGGGTCCTCTGGGGCCAACGTCCTGACTTTC. It yields the protein CASRPGSSGANVLTF. The chain combines TRBV2 with TRBJ2-6; D is possibly TRBD1 (5 bases). CDR1 and CDR2 (germline): SNHLY, FYNNEI. V lost 6 bases, J lost 0 bases, and 9 bases lay in between. The CDR3 totals 15 residues.

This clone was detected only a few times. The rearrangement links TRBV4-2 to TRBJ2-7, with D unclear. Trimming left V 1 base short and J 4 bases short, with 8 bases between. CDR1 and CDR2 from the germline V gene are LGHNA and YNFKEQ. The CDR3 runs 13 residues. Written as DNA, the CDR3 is TGTGCCAGCAGCCAAGTAACTGAATACGAGCAGTACTTC. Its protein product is CASSQVTEYEQYF.

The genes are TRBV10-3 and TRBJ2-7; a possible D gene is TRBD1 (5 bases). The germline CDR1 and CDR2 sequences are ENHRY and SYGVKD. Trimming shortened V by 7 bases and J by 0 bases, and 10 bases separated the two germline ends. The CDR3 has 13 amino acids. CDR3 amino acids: CAIMAGISYEQYF. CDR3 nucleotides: TGTGCCATCATGGCAGGGATCTCCTACGAGCAGTACTTC.

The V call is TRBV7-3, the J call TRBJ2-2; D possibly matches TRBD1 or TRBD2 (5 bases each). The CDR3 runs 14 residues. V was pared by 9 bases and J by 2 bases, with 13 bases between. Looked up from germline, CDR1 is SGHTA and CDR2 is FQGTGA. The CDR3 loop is CASTPGRNTGELFF. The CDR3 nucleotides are TGTGCCAGTACACCGGGACGTAACACCGGGGAGCTGTTTTTT.

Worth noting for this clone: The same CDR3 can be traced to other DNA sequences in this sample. The CDR3 loop reads CASRRPGAGANVLTF. The CDR3 coding sequence is TGTGCCAGCAGGCGGCCCGGGGCGGGGGCCAACGTCCTGACTTTC. The rearrangement uses TRBV28 and TRBJ2-6; possibly TRBD1 or TRBD2 for D (5 bases each). The V end lost 6 bases, the J end lost 4 bases, and 13 bases lay between the germline ends. The CDR3 loop spans 15 amino acids. Germline assignment: CDR1 MDHEN and CDR2 SYDVKM.